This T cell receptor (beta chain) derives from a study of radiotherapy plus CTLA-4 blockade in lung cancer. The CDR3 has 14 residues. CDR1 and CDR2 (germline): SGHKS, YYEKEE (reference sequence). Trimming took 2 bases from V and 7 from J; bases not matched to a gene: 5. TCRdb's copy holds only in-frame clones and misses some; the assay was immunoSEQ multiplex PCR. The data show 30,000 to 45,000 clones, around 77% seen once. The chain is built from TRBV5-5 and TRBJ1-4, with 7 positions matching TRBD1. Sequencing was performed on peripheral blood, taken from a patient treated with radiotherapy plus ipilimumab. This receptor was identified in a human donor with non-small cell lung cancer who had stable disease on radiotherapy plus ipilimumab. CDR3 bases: TGTGCCAGCAGCTTACGACAGGGTGGTGAAAAACTGTTTTTT. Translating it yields CASSLRQGGEKLFF.